This T cell receptor beta chain was captured in a study of graft-versus-host responses after intestinal transplantation. Assay used: immunoSEQ multiplex PCR; TCRdb lists only in-frame clones, some missing. The sample shows some 100,000 clones, about 90% of them seen only once. A note on this clone: The target antigen is unknown.

CDR1 is SQVTM, CDR2 ANQGSEA, per germline. The CDR3 spans 12 residues. Trimming shortened V by 0 bases and J by 5 bases, and 7 bases separated the two germline ends. The V gene is TRBV29-1, the J gene TRBJ2-5, with D unresolved. The sequence was collected from a human donor who received an intestinal transplant. The sequencing here drew on unstimulated CD8+ T cells sorted from spleen or lymph node cells, taken before intestinal transplant. CDR3 loop: CSVEDLAETQYF. Written as DNA, the CDR3 is TGCAGCGTTGAAGATCTGGCGGAGACCCAGTACTTC.